Shown below are 13 T cell receptor beta chains from a single sample sequenced in a study of T cell repertoires in cytomegalovirus infection. TCRdb independently ran MiXCR on the reads; one entry per CDR3 protein. The sample has around 570,000 distinct CDR3 sequences, 40% seen once. These receptors have no identified antigens. Specimen: cultured PBMCs, collected from culture after CMV antigen stimulation. Source of these receptors: a human donor in good health (CMV status not recorded). Some clones in this sample may be carry-over from other donors' samples.

CDR3 in DNA: TGTGCCAGCAGTGGAGATTACAAAAACATTCAGTACTTC. Its translation is CASSGDYKNIQYF. This chain uses TRBV2 with TRBJ2-4; D ambiguous. Trimming stripped 4 bases from V and 3 bases from J, with 7 bases between. There are 13 residues in the CDR3. Germline V gene data show CDR1 as SNHLY and CDR2 as FYNNEI.

This clonotype was counted only a few times. This chain links TRBV7-8 with TRBJ1-5, with a possible D match to TRBD1 (6 bases). V lost 2 bases to trimming and J lost 7 bases, with 18 bases between them. The CDR3 sequence is 16 residues long. Looked up from germline, CDR1 is SGHVS and CDR2 is FQNEAQ. Here the CDR3 DNA reads TGTGCCAGCAGCTTAACAGGTGGGGGCGGGGGGCAGCCCCAGCATTTT. This encodes CASSLTGGGGGQPQHF.

This rearrangement joins TRBV7-9 to TRBJ2-4; D might be TRBD2 (6 bases). V lost 5 bases to trimming and J lost 2 bases, with 19 bases between them. Germline lookup yields CDR1 SEHNR and CDR2 FQNEAQ (reference sequence). The CDR3 length is 17 residues. The CDR3 DNA reads as TGTGCCAGCAGCGCACCTCGGGACGGAGGGACCAAAAACATTCAGTACTTC. Translating it yields CASSAPRDGGTKNIQYF.

This clonotype was found a few times. The chain links TRBV7-2 to TRBJ2-1; D is perhaps TRBD1 (5 bases). Germline V gives CDR1 SGHTA, CDR2 FQGNSA. The CDR3 spans 12 residues. The CDR3 bases are TGTGCATGTAGGGGTCCCTACAATGAGCAGTTCTTC. Encoded protein: CACRGPYNEQFF.

In its sample, this clonotype was seen a few times. The V and J genes are TRBV6-6 and TRBJ1-4; D perhaps matches TRBD1 (5 bases). The CDR3 length is 13 residues. Germline loops: CDR1 MNHNY, CDR2 SVGAGI (reference sequence). The V and J ends lost 5 bases and 7 bases respectively, with 11 bases between them. The CDR3 loop is CASSTDSGEKLFF. The CDR3 DNA sequence: TGTGCCAGCAGTACCGACAGTGGTGAAAAACTGTTTTTT.

The chain couples TRBV20-1 to TRBJ2-2; 9 bases match TRBD1. The germline gives CDR1 DFQATT, CDR2 SNEGSKA (reference sequence). With V trimmed by 5 bases and J by 1 base, 11 bases remained unmatched. CDR3 length: 17 residues. The CDR3 DNA follows: TGCAGTGCTCGAGGGGGATTGGGACAGGGGAACACCGGGGAGCTGTTTTTT. Translated: CSARGGLGQGNTGELFF.

V is TRBV6-2 or TRBV6-3 and J is TRBJ2-7; 11 bases line up with TRBD2. CDR1 is MNHEY and CDR2 is SVGEGT in the germline V gene. The V gene end was trimmed by 7 bases and the J gene end by 7 bases; junction bases not matched to a gene: 6. The CDR3 is 13 residues long. The CDR3 bases are TGTGCCAGCAACCCGGGACTAGCGGTGGAGCAGTACTTC. Its protein product is CASNPGLAVEQYF.

This rearrangement joins TRBV7-2 to TRBJ2-1; no definite D call. The CDR3 runs 16 residues. The germline V gene encodes CDR1 SGHTA and CDR2 FQGNSA. Trimming left V 1 base short and J 2 bases short, with 12 bases between. This CDR3 reads CASSLGPIEAYNEQFF. The CDR3 DNA follows: TGTGCCAGCAGCTTAGGGCCAATAGAAGCCTACAATGAGCAGTTCTTC.

The chain has TRBV12-3 or TRBV12-4 and TRBJ2-2, with 9 nucleotides matching TRBD1. Trimming cost V 5 bases and J 4 bases; bases outside gene matches: 17. The CDR3 is 19 residues long. For the CDR3, the DNA is TGTGCCAGCAGTCCTGGGACAGGGAGAAGAATTACGCTCACCGGGGAGCTGTTTTTT. Its translation is CASSPGTGRRITLTGELFF.

This clonotype occurred once. The V call is TRBV5-1, the J call TRBJ2-5, with a weak D call TRBD2 (6 bases). V shed 4 bases and J shed 5 bases, with 18 bases lying between them. The CDR3 runs to 15 residues. Germline V gene sequence: CDR1 SGHRS, CDR2 YFSETQ. Here the CDR3 reads CASSDGDSPRETQYF. For the CDR3, the DNA is TGCGCCAGCAGCGACGGGGACTCCCCCAGGGAGACCCAGTACTTC.

This clonotype has only a few counts. V is TRBV7-6 and J is TRBJ1-2; D unclear. The CDR3 runs to 12 residues. The V and J ends lost 3 bases and 8 bases respectively, with 10 bases between them. The germline CDR1 and CDR2 sequences are SGHVS and FNYEAQ. This CDR3 reads CASSFEVGGYTF. The CDR3 DNA sequence: TGTGCCAGCAGCTTTGAGGTTGGAGGCTACACCTTC.

This clonotype occurred once. The V gene is TRBV6-5, the J gene TRBJ2-7, with unresolved D. The CDR3 has 14 residues. V was shortened by 5 bases and J by 4 bases, with 15 bases between the two germline ends. The germline V gene has CDR1 MNHEY and CDR2 SVGAGI. The CDR3 sequence is CASSPRSEAYEQYF. The CDR3 DNA follows: TGTGCCAGCAGTCCCAGGTCAGAGGCTTACGAGCAGTACTTC.

There are a few counts of this clonotype. CDR3 amino acids: CASSSVGEGRPDTQYF. Here the CDR3 DNA reads TGTGCCAGCAGCTCCGTTGGGGAGGGCCGCCCAGATACGCAGTATTTT. The V and J genes are TRBV11-2 and TRBJ2-3, with 7 bases fitting TRBD2. The CDR3 sequence is 16 residues long. V shed 4 bases and J 4 bases; nucleotides not matched to a gene: 11. Germline values: CDR1 SGHAT, CDR2 FQNNGV.